Below are 19 T cell receptor beta chains sequenced from a single sample in a study of OX40 agonist ivuxolimab in advanced cancers. Produced via immunoSEQ multiplex PCR; TCRdb's table is partial and in-frame only. Altogether about 46,000 clones are present, around nine tenths being singletons, with the ten largest covering approximately 10%. The input for sequencing was CD4+ or CD8+ T cells sorted from blood, taken in a trial of the OX40 agonist ivuxolimab. The receptors were sampled from an adult with an advanced solid tumor such as melanoma, head and neck, liver or kidney cancer.

The V gene is TRBV19, the J gene TRBJ1-5, with a weak D call TRBD1 (6 bases). V was trimmed by 4 bases and J by 3 bases, leaving 19 bases between them. Per the germline V gene, CDR1 is LNHDA and CDR2 is SQIVND (reference sequence). This CDR3 spans 17 amino acids. The CDR3 loop reads CASSRRWGDIDNQPQHF. The CDR3 DNA is TGTGCCAGTAGTAGGAGATGGGGGGACATAGACAATCAGCCCCAGCATTTT.

This clone was seen a few times. The genes are TRBV4-2 and TRBJ2-7; unclear D gene. The V end was cut by 0 bases, the J end by 3 bases, with 6 bases between. In germline, CDR1 is LGHNA, CDR2 YNFKEQ. This CDR3 comprises 13 residues. The CDR3 here is CASSQERHYEQYF. CDR3 DNA sequence: TGTGCCAGCAGCCAAGAACGGCACTACGAGCAGTACTTC.

This clone has a single count. V gene TRBV19 combines with J gene TRBJ2-5; no definite D call. Trimming shortened V by 3 bases and J by 5 bases, and 16 bases separated the two germline ends. Per germline, CDR1 LNHDA and CDR2 SQIVND (reference sequence). This CDR3 region has 15 residues. The CDR3 reads CASSIGPSTWETQYF. As DNA, the CDR3 is TGTGCCAGTAGTATTGGACCTTCTACCTGGGAGACCCAGTACTTC. The entire variable domain, with the rest obtained from reference TRBV19 and TRBJ2-5, is as follows: DGGITQSPKYLFRKEGQNVTLSCEQNLNHDAMYWYRQDPGQGLRLIYYSQIVNDFQKGDIAEGYSVSREKKESFPLTVTSAQKNPTAFYLCASSIGPSTWETQYFGPGTRLLVL.

The chain joins TRBV5-8 to TRBJ1-2; D not resolved. From germline, CDR1 is SGHTS and CDR2 YDEGEE. V was clipped by 2 bases and J by 4 bases, with 12 bases between them. The CDR3 is 14 amino acids. The CDR3 nucleotides are TGTGCCAGCAGCTTTCGGACGGAGGGCTATGGCTACACCTTC. Its protein product is CASSFRTEGYGYTF.

This chain joins TRBV7-9 and TRBJ2-7; no definite D call. Per the germline V gene, CDR1 is SEHNR and CDR2 is FQNEAQ (reference sequence). Between the trimmed V and J ends, which lost 4 bases and 3 bases, there was a span of 16 bases. This CDR3 is 15 amino acids long. The CDR3 here is CASSSRRSGLYEQYF. Written as DNA, the CDR3 is TGTGCCAGCAGCTCCCGGAGATCCGGGCTCTACGAGCAGTACTTC.

The chain joins TRBV2 to TRBJ1-6; D ambiguous. This CDR3 spans 11 amino acids. Per germline, CDR1 SNHLY and CDR2 FYNNEI. Trimming stripped 6 bases from V and 7 bases from J, with 4 bases between. CDR3: CASSENSPLHF. DNA of the CDR3: TGTGCCAGCAGCGAAAATTCACCCCTCCACTTT.

By its share, this clone is medium-sized. This chain links TRBV30 with TRBJ1-2; TRBD1 is a possible D gene (5 bases). With 5 bases removed from V and 3 bases from J, the gap between germline ends came to 10 bases. The CDR3 runs to 12 residues. Germline CDR1 reads GTSNPN; CDR2 reads SVGIG (reference sequence). CDR3 DNA: TGTGCCTGGGAGAGAGGGGACTATGGCTACACCTTC. Translating gives CAWERGDYGYTF.

The chain joins TRBV6-5 to TRBJ1-1, with D possibly TRBD1 on 5 matching bases. Trimming shortened V by 7 bases and J by 2 bases, and 14 bases separated the two germline ends. CDR3 size: 14 residues. Germline V CDR1 and CDR2: MNHEY, SVGAGI. The CDR3 nucleotides are TGTGCCAGCACAAATCCGGGGACTAACACTGAAGCTTTCTTT. Its protein is CASTNPGTNTEAFF.

The sample holds a few counts of this clone. V usage is TRBV9 and J usage is TRBJ2-1; D might be TRBD2 (5 bases). V was clipped by 0 bases and J by 4 bases, with 17 bases between them. The germline V gene encodes CDR1 SGDLS and CDR2 YYNGEE. The CDR3 sequence is 17 residues long. CDR3 residues: CASSVGGGSGAYNEQFF. For the CDR3, the DNA is TGTGCCAGCAGCGTAGGCGGAGGAAGCGGAGCTTACAATGAGCAGTTCTTC.

The chain is built from TRBV4-1 and TRBJ2-7; no clear D gene. Germline V gene lookup returns CDR1 MGHRA and CDR2 YSYEKL. The CDR3 has 16 residues. The V and J ends lost 0 bases and 1 base respectively, with 13 bases between them. DNA of the CDR3: TGCGCCAGCAGCCAAGATCCGGCTACCCGGTCCTACGAGCAGTACTTC. It translates to CASSQDPATRSYEQYF.

This chain connects TRBV7-6 to TRBJ2-7; 7 positions agree with TRBD1. Germline lookup yields CDR1 SGHVS and CDR2 FNYEAQ. The trim removed 5 bases at V and 3 bases at J, leaving 4 bases unmatched. The CDR3 loop spans 13 amino acids. The CDR3 DNA sequence: TGTGCCAGCAGCCCGGGACAGATCTACGAGCAGTACTTC. This gives the protein CASSPGQIYEQYF.

The chain links TRBV29-1 to TRBJ1-1; no clear D. The CDR3 is 15 amino acids. Germline V gives CDR1 SQVTM, CDR2 ANQGSEA. Trimming cost V 6 bases and J 1 base, with 18 bases left between them. The chain's CDR3 is CSVLKGSYRNTEAFF. The DNA of the CDR3 is TGCAGCGTATTAAAAGGTTCCTATAGGAACACTGAAGCTTTCTTT.

This chain joins TRBV6-4 and TRBJ1-2, with 8 bases fitting TRBD1. Looked up from germline, CDR1 is MRHNA and CDR2 is SNTAGT. J gave up 8 bases and V 2 bases, and 4 bases lay outside the gene matches. This CDR3 region has 13 residues. This CDR3 reads CASSDQGARGYTF. In DNA, the CDR3 is TGTGCCAGCAGTGACCAGGGGGCGCGGGGCTACACCTTC.

The sample holds a few counts of this clone. This chain connects TRBV6-6 to TRBJ1-2; TRBD1 is a possible D gene (5 bases). Germline CDR1 and CDR2: MNHNY and SVGAGI (reference sequence). With 7 bases removed from V and 2 bases from J, the gap between germline ends came to 17 bases. The length of the CDR3 is 15 residues. The CDR3 here is CASTLLTEINYGYTF. CDR3 nucleotides: TGTGCCAGCACCCTTTTGACAGAAATAAACTATGGCTACACCTTC.

The chain uses TRBV7-9 and TRBJ2-2; the D is unclear. The CDR3 extends over 12 amino acids. V shed 5 bases and J shed 8 bases, with 9 bases lying between them. CDR1 SEHNR and CDR2 FQNEAQ come from the germline V gene (reference sequence). The CDR3 bases are TGTGCCAGCAGCCCTCCAGAGGGGGAGCTGTTTTTT. Translated, it gives CASSPPEGELFF.

The rearrangement joins TRBV28 to TRBJ2-1; D unclear. This CDR3 comprises 15 residues. V lost 2 bases and J 0 bases, leaving 8 bases between the germline ends. The germline gives CDR1 MDHEN, CDR2 SYDVKM. DNA of the CDR3: TGTGCCAGCAGTTTAACCGGCAGCTCCTACAATGAGCAGTTCTTC. Amino acid sequence: CASSLTGSSYNEQFF.

Only a few counts were recorded for this clone. The rearrangement uses TRBV2 and TRBJ1-5; 9 nucleotides match TRBD1. The ends lost 6 bases at V and 2 bases at J; junction bases unmatched: 2. This CDR3 has 14 amino acids. Germline CDR1 SNHLY, CDR2 FYNNEI. The CDR3, as DNA: TGTGCCAGCAGGTGGGACAGGGGCAATCAGCCCCAGCATTTT. It encodes CASRWDRGNQPQHF.

The chain combines TRBV6-5 with TRBJ2-3; 8 nucleotides line up with TRBD2. The CDR3 totals 16 residues. V shed 4 bases, J shed 3 bases, and the junction held 9 bases outside the gene matches. Germline loops: CDR1 MNHEY, CDR2 SVGAGI. This CDR3 reads CASSSWTSRLTDTQYF. In DNA form, the CDR3 reads TGTGCCAGCAGTTCGTGGACTAGCAGATTAACAGATACGCAGTATTTT.

The rearrangement joins TRBV7-2 to TRBJ2-7; TRBD1 aligns across 9 bases. Trimming took 3 bases from V and 2 from J; bases not matched to a gene: 8. The germline gives CDR1 SGHTA, CDR2 FQGNSA. This CDR3 region has 16 residues. This CDR3 reads CASSLGMGQGPYEQYF. Here the CDR3 DNA reads TGTGCCAGCAGCTTGGGAATGGGACAGGGACCCTACGAGCAGTACTTC.